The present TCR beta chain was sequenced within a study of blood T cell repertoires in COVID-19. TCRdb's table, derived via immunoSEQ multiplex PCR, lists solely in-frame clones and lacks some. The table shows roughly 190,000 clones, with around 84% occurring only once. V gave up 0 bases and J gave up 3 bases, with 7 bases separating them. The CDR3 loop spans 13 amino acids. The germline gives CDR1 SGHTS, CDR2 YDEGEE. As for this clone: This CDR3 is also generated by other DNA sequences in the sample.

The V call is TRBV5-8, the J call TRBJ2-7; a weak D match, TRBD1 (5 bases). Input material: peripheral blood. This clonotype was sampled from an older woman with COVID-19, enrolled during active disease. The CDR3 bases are TGTGCCAGCAGCTTGGGGACATTCTACGAGCAGTACGTC. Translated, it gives CASSLGTFYEQYV.